This T cell receptor (beta chain) was found in a study of CD4 and CD8 cells across lung adenocarcinoma regions. TCRdb independently ran MiXCR on the PCR reads; one entry per CDR3 protein. The repertoire holds about 25,000 distinct CDR3 sequences, with around 56% as singletons. The patients had localized lung adenocarcinoma, a non-small cell subtype. Germline V gene sequence: CDR1 GTSNPN, CDR2 SVGIG (reference sequence). The CDR3 covers 13 residues. The junction had 3 bases not matched to a gene; V was cut back by 0 bases and J by 7 bases. The rearrangement uses TRBV30 and TRBJ1-5; 7 nucleotides line up with TRBD1. Specimen: CD8+ T cells from the center of a lung tumor. The source of this sequence is a male donor with lung adenocarcinoma. The CD4 and CD8 labels of this study may be unreliable. CDR3 protein: CAWSVTGRQPQHF. The CDR3 nucleotides read TGTGCCTGGAGTGTGACAGGGCGACAGCCCCAGCATTTT. The full variable domain, in which reference TRBV30 and TRBJ1-5 provide the parts outside the CDR3, is SQTIHQWPATLVQPVGSPLSLECTVEGTSNPNLYWYRQAAGRGLQLLFYSVGIGQISSEVPQNLSASRPQDRQFILSSKKLLLSDSGFYLCAWSVTGRQPQHFGDGTRLSIL.